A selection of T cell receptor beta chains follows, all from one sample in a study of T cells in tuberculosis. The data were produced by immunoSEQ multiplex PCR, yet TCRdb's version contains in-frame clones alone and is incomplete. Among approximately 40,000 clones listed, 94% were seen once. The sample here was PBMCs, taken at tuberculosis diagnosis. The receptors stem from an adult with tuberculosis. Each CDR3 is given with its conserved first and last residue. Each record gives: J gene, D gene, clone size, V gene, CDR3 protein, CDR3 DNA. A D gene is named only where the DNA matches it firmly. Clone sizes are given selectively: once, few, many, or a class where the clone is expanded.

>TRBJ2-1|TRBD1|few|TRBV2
CASMGTGPNEQFF
TGTGCCAGCATGGGGACAGGGCCCAATGAGCAGTTCTTC
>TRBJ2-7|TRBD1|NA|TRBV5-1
CASSVGTGSSYEQYF
TGCGCCAGCAGCGTGGGGACAGGTAGCTCCTACGAGCAGTACTTC
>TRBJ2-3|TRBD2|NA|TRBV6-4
CASSDSGTSGDTQYF
TGTGCCAGCAGTGACTCCGGGACTAGCGGGGATACGCAGTATTTT
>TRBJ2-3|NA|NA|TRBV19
CASSPGDTQYF
TGTGCCAGTAGTCCCGGAGATACGCAGTATTTT
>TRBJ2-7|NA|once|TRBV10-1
CASSAKQGLGNYEQYF
TGCGCCAGCAGTGCAAAACAGGGTCTCGGAAACTACGAGCAGTACTTC
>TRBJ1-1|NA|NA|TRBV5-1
CASSLAAGVPEAFF
TGCGCCAGCAGCTTGGCCGCAGGGGTCCCTGAAGCTTTCTTT
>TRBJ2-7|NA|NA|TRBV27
CASSSRGNYEQYF
TGTGCCAGCAGTTCCCGGGGGAACTACGAGCAGTACTTC
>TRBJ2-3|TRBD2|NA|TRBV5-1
CASTLAGSDTQYF
TGCGCCAGCACCCTAGCGGGCTCAGATACGCAGTATTTT
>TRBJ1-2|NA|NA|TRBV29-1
CSVEFGVLEDGYTF
TGCAGCGTTGAATTCGGGGTTTTGGAGGATGGCTACACCTTC
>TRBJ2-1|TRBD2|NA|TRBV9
CASSATSGGNNEQFF
TGTGCCAGCAGCGCTACTAGCGGGGGGAACAATGAGCAGTTCTTC
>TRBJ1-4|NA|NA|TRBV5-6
CASSLAGRLDEKLFF
TGTGCCAGCAGCTTGGCCGGGAGGTTAGACGAAAAACTGTTTTTT
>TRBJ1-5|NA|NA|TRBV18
CASSPVGDQPQHF
TGTGCCAGCTCACCCGTAGGGGATCAGCCCCAGCATTTT
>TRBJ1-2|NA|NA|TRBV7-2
CASSLDSRPYGYGYTF
TGTGCCAGCAGCTTAGACAGCCGGCCCTACGGCTATGGCTACACCTTC
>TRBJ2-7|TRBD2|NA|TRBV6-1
CASSDSGGSGTYEQYF
TGTGCCAGCAGTGATAGTGGCGGGAGCGGGACCTACGAGCAGTACTTC
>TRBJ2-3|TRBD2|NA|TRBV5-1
CASSTPGLATADTQYF
TGCGCCAGCAGCACACCGGGACTAGCGACAGCAGATACGCAGTATTTT
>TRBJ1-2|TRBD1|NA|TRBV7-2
CASSLVGADRAHGYTF
TGTGCCAGCAGCTTAGTTGGAGCCGACAGGGCTCATGGCTACACCTTC
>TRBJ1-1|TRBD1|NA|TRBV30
CASDRQGARSEAFF
TGTGCTTCGGACCGACAGGGGGCGCGCAGTGAAGCTTTCTTT
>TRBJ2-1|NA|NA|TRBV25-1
CASSETGLVINEQFF
TGTGCCAGCAGTGAAACCGGGTTGGTCATTAATGAGCAGTTCTTC
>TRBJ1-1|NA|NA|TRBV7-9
CASSPDDQRGSTEAFF
TGTGCCAGCAGCCCCGATGACCAAAGGGGTTCGACTGAAGCTTTCTTT
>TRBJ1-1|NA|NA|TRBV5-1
CASGSSTDDPMNTEAFF
TGCGCCAGCGGTTCATCGACAGACGACCCCATGAACACTGAAGCTTTCTTT
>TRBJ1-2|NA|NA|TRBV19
CASNGAGERYGYTF
TGTGCCAGTAATGGTGCAGGGGAAAGGTATGGCTACACCTTC
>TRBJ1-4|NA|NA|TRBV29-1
CSAGEWAGEKLFF
TGCAGCGCCGGCGAGTGGGCGGGAGAAAAACTGTTTTTT
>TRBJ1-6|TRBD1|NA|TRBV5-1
CASSGQGAPRYGNSPLHF
TGCGCCAGCAGTGGACAGGGAGCCCCTCGCTATGGGAATTCACCCCTCCACTTT
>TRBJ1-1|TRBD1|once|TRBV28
CASSSPGQGSRWDTEAFF
TGTGCCAGCAGTTCCCCGGGACAGGGGTCGAGGTGGGACACTGAAGCTTTCTTT
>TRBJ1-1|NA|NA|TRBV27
CASSLYLAGGLAEAFF
TGTGCCAGCAGTTTATACTTAGCTGGAGGACTGGCTGAAGCTTTCTTT
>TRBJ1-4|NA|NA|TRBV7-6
CASSSLLGAATNEKLFF
TGTGCCAGCTCGAGTCTTCTAGGGGCTGCAACTAATGAAAAACTGTTTTTT
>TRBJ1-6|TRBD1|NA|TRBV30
CAWSVDRGQGNSPLHF
TGTGCCTGGAGTGTGGACAGGGGACAAGGAAATTCACCCCTCCACTTT
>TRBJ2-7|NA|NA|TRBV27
CASRTDSSYEQYF
TGTGCCAGCCGGACGGACAGCTCCTACGAGCAGTACTTC
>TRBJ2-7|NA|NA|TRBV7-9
CASSLFYEQYF
TGTGCCAGCAGCCTCTTTTACGAGCAGTACTTC
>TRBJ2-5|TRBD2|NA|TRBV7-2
CASSSRLAGGLAQETQYF
TGTGCCAGCAGCTCGAGACTAGCGGGGGGGTTGGCCCAAGAGACCCAGTACTTC
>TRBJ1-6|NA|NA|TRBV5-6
CASSLLGQVDSPLHF
TGTGCCAGCAGCTTGTTAGGCCAGGTGGATTCACCCCTCCACTTT
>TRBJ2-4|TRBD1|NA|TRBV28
CASWDRDSKNIQYF
TGTGCCAGTTGGGACAGGGACTCCAAAAACATTCAGTACTTC
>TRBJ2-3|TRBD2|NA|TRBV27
CASSLEVAGGRWIDTQYF
TGTGCCAGCAGTTTAGAGGTAGCGGGGGGGCGCTGGATAGATACGCAGTATTTT
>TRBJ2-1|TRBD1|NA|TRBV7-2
CASRQGDGSYNEQFF
TGTGCCAGCCGCCAGGGGGATGGGTCCTACAATGAGCAGTTCTTC
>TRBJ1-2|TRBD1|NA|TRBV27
CASSGSGQGMNGYTF
TGTGCCAGCAGTGGATCGGGACAGGGGATGAATGGCTACACCTTC
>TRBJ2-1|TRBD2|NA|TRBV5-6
CASSLNGGAFNEQFF
TGTGCCAGCAGCTTGAACGGGGGGGCCTTCAATGAGCAGTTCTTC
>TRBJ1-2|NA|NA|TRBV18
CASSPQGLNYGYTF
TGTGCCAGCTCACCACAGGGGTTAAACTATGGCTACACCTTC
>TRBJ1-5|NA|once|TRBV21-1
CASSKDKYMDRGRGDQPQHF
TGTGCCAGCAGCAAAGATAAGTATATGGACAGGGGGCGAGGGGATCAGCCCCAGCATTTT
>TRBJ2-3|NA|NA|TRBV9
CASSVASRASGTDTQYF
TGTGCCAGCAGCGTAGCATCGCGGGCTAGTGGCACAGATACGCAGTATTTT
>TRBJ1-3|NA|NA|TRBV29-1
CSVEGGGGNTIYF
TGCAGCGTTGAAGGTGGGGGGGGAAACACCATATATTTT
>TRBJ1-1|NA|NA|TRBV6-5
CASSLSQGETEAFF
TGTGCCAGCAGTTTATCCCAGGGTGAAACTGAAGCTTTCTTT
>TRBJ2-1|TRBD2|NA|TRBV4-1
CASSQGTSGGAYNEQFF
TGCGCCAGCAGCCAAGGGACTAGCGGGGGGGCTTACAATGAGCAGTTCTTC
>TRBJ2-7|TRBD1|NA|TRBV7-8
CASSLQGGSYEQYF
TGTGCCAGCAGCCTACAGGGGGGCTCCTACGAGCAGTACTTC
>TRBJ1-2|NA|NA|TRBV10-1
CASSDSPTGTEGVICGYTF
TGCGCCAGCAGTGATTCCCCTACCGGGACGGAGGGTGTAATTTGTGGCTACACCTTC
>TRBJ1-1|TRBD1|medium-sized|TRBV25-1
CASSESVTGDTEAFF
TGTGCCAGCAGTGAATCAGTGACAGGGGACACTGAAGCTTTCTTT
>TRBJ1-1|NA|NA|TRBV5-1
CASSLEDRTTEAFF
TGCGCCAGCAGCTTGGAGGACAGAACCACTGAAGCTTTCTTT
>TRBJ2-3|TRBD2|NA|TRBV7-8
CASSLEAGTDTQYF
TGTGCCAGCAGCTTAGAAGCGGGAACGGATACGCAGTATTTT
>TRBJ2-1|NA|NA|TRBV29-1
CSVYRYNEQFF
TGCAGCGTGTACAGGTACAATGAGCAGTTCTTC
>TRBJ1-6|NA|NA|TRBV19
CASSVTGQNSPLHF
TGTGCCAGTAGTGTGACAGGTCAGAACTCACCCCTCCACTTT
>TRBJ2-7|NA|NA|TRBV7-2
CASSLGQGETYEQYF
TGTGCCAGCAGCTTAGGGCAGGGCGAAACCTACGAGCAGTACTTC
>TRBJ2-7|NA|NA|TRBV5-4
CASGPGGALSSYEQYF
TGTGCCAGCGGCCCTGGGGGGGCCTTGAGCTCCTACGAGCAGTACTTC
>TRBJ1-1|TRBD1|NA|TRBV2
CASRGRTGGLGTEAFF
TGTGCCAGCAGAGGTCGGACAGGGGGCTTGGGCACTGAAGCTTTCTTT